These 5 T cell receptor beta chains came from one sample sequenced in a study of blood T cell repertoires in COVID-19. This table comes from immunoSEQ multiplex PCR, and its TCRdb copy is limited to in-frame clones, with some not included. The table lists approximately 240,000 clones, just under 85% of them singletons, with more than 6% in the top ten. The sample taken for sequencing was peripheral blood. These receptors were taken from a woman aged 60-70 years with active or convalescent COVID-19.

This chain uses TRBV28 with TRBJ1-1; 12 bases line up with TRBD1. The CDR3 has 18 residues. Trimming removed 2 bases from V and 1 base from J; junction bases left unmatched: 8. Germline V CDR1 and CDR2: MDHEN, SYDVKM. The CDR3 reads CASSLGTGGQWWNTEAFF. The CDR3 nucleotides are TGTGCCAGCAGTTTAGGGACAGGGGGCCAGTGGTGGAACACTGAAGCTTTCTTT.

V and J are TRBV6-4 and TRBJ2-1; 8 bases are shared with TRBD2. CDR1 and CDR2 (germline): MRHNA, SNTAGT. V was pared by 4 bases and J by 6 bases, with 11 bases of the junction left unmatched. The CDR3 has 16 residues. The CDR3 reads CASSVGSGTSGNEQFF. The CDR3 DNA follows: TGTGCCAGCAGTGTTGGTAGCGGGACGTCAGGCAATGAGCAGTTCTTC.

J is TRBJ2-2 and V is TRBV6-5, with D maybe TRBD2 (6 bases). Germline V lookup: CDR1 MNHEY, CDR2 SVGAGI. Trimming removed 7 bases at V and 0 bases at J, with 12 bases between. This CDR3 comprises 15 residues. The CDR3 loop reads CASTLSGANTGELFF. Here the CDR3 DNA reads TGTGCCAGCACCCTTAGCGGCGCGAACACCGGGGAGCTGTTTTTT.

This chain joins TRBV11-3 and TRBJ2-7; 8 bases are a match to TRBD2. V gave up 2 bases and J gave up 0 bases; unmatched junction bases: 3. Germline V lookup: CDR1 SGHNT, CDR2 YENEEA. The CDR3 sequence is 15 residues long. The DNA of the CDR3 is TGTGCCAGCAGCTTACTAGCGGGTAACTCCTACGAGCAGTACTTC. Translating gives CASSLLAGNSYEQYF.

The chain joins TRBV24-1 to TRBJ1-5, with D perhaps TRBD1 (5 bases). With 9 bases removed from V and 4 bases from J, the gap between germline ends came to 12 bases. The CDR3 length is 13 residues. Looked up from germline, CDR1 is KGHDR and CDR2 is SFDVKD. The DNA of the CDR3 is TGTGCCACCGCTACGGGGGGGAATCAGCCCCAGCATTTT. It codes for CATATGGNQPQHF.